These 20 T cell receptor beta chains came from one sample sequenced in a study of shared clonotypes between healthy human individuals. Sequencing was performed with immunoSEQ multiplex PCR; in TCRdb, only in-frame clones are kept and a portion is missing. The table includes around 530,000 clones, around 80% detected once. The sequencing sample was made of PBMCs. The receptors come from a woman aged 40 to 50 in good health. Some clones in this sample may be carry-over from other donors' samples.

V usage is TRBV28 and J usage is TRBJ2-7; maybe TRBD2 (6 bases). Trimming pared 5 bases from V and 6 bases from J, leaving 17 bases between. The CDR3 covers 14 residues. Looked up from germline, CDR1 is MDHEN and CDR2 is SYDVKM. CDR3 amino acids: CASSGGLTFLEQYF. In DNA form, the CDR3 reads TGTGCCAGCAGTGGTGGACTAACTTTCCTCGAGCAGTACTTC.

The chain carries TRBV5-1 and TRBJ1-4, with 8 positions matching TRBD1. The germline gives CDR1 SGHRS, CDR2 YFSETQ. The CDR3 has 16 residues. V lost 4 bases and J lost 7; bases outside the gene matches: 12. The CDR3 bases are TGCGCCAGCAGCACGTTCGGACAGGGAGGAGGTGAAAAACTGTTTTTT. Protein sequence: CASSTFGQGGGEKLFF.

The chain carries TRBV7-3 and TRBJ2-1, with D tentatively TRBD1 (5 bases). The ends were cut back, 2 bases at V and 6 bases at J, with 11 bases in the middle. CDR3 length: 14 amino acids. In germline, CDR1 is SGHTA, CDR2 FQGTGA. CDR3 sequence: CASSLGAGFNEQFF. The CDR3 bases are TGTGCCAGCAGCTTAGGGGCCGGGTTCAATGAGCAGTTCTTC.

This chain connects TRBV7-2 to TRBJ2-2, with D perhaps TRBD2 (6 bases). The V and J ends lost 3 bases and 6 bases respectively, with 11 bases between them. The CDR3 is 14 residues long. Germline V CDR1 and CDR2: SGHTA, FQGNSA. In DNA form, the CDR3 reads TGTGCCAGCAGCTTGGAGGGGCGGGCCGGGGAGCTGTTTTTT. Amino acid sequence: CASSLEGRAGELFF.

The CDR3 DNA reads as TGTGCCATCAGTGGGGCCTACCTCGGAGAGAACACTGAAGCTTTCTTT. The encoded protein is CAISGAYLGENTEAFF. The V and J genes are TRBV10-3 and TRBJ1-1; D gene ambiguous. The CDR3 has 16 residues. With 4 bases removed from V and 1 base from J, the gap between germline ends came to 16 bases. Germline V gene data show CDR1 as ENHRY and CDR2 as SYGVKD.

The rearrangement uses TRBV6-5 and TRBJ2-1, with 11 bases identical to TRBD2. Germline CDR1 reads MNHEY; CDR2 reads SVGAGI. This CDR3 region has 15 residues. The junction had 8 bases not matched to a gene; V was cut back by 11 bases and J by 2 bases. The CDR3: CASRPTSGAYNEQFF. The CDR3 DNA reads TGTGCCTCACGGCCGACTAGCGGGGCCTACAATGAGCAGTTCTTC.

The chain combines TRBV5-1 with TRBJ2-1; D ambiguous. Germline lookup yields CDR1 SGHRS and CDR2 YFSETQ. The CDR3 is made up of 14 amino acids. V was cut by 2 bases and J by 5 bases, with 11 bases left in between. The DNA of the CDR3 is TGCGCCAGCAGCTTCGAGGACGCAGACAATGAGCAGTTCTTC. Protein sequence: CASSFEDADNEQFF.

This clone was detected only once. This chain uses TRBV30 with TRBJ1-1, with TRBD1 matching over 7 bases. V gave up 5 bases and J gave up 4 bases; unmatched junction bases: 13. Germline-derived CDR1 and CDR2 are GTSNPN and SVGIG (reference sequence). The CDR3 runs to 15 residues. CDR3 protein: CAWGTDLYPTTEAFF. In nucleotides, the CDR3 is TGTGCCTGGGGGACAGACCTTTATCCGACCACTGAAGCTTTCTTT. The variable domain in full, with the rest retrieved from reference TRBV30 and TRBJ1-1, is SQTIHQWPATLVQPVGSPLSLECTVEGTSNPNLYWYRQAAGRGLQLLFYSVGIGQISSEVPQNLSASRPQDRQFILSSKKLLLSDSGFYLCAWGTDLYPTTEAFFGQGTRLTVV.

A few counts support this clone. This chain connects TRBV18 to TRBJ2-5, with D unclear. The CDR3 totals 12 residues. The V end was cut by 1 base, the J end by 5 bases, with 5 bases between. Germline V CDR1 and CDR2: KGHSH, LQKENI. CDR3 amino acids: CASSPRDETQYF. The CDR3 region has the DNA TGTGCCAGCTCACCACGGGATGAGACCCAGTACTTC.

V is TRBV5-1 and J is TRBJ2-3; no firm D call. Germline V gene sequence: CDR1 SGHRS, CDR2 YFSETQ. The CDR3 length is 17 residues. V gave up 0 bases and J gave up 2 bases, with 16 bases separating them. The CDR3 sequence is CASSLGPQPDHTDTQYF. CDR3 nucleotides: TGCGCCAGCAGCTTGGGGCCTCAACCGGACCACACAGATACGCAGTATTTT.

The chain employs TRBV19 and TRBJ1-5; D gene unclear. The CDR3 runs to 13 residues. Germline V gene data show CDR1 as LNHDA and CDR2 as SQIVND (reference sequence). Trimming took 8 bases from V and 3 from J, leaving 11 bases between them. CDR3 residues: CASGPGYNQPQHF. The DNA of the CDR3 is TGTGCCAGTGGCCCGGGATACAATCAGCCCCAGCATTTT.

This clone was picked up a small number of times. The chain employs TRBV7-2 and TRBJ1-4, with D possibly being TRBD1 (6 bases). The germline V gene has CDR1 SGHTA and CDR2 FQGNSA. This CDR3 has 16 residues. V was cut by 3 bases and J by 6 bases, with 17 bases left in between. The CDR3 DNA sequence: TGTGCCAGCAGCTTCAGTGGGGGGCCTCAGGATGAAAAACTGTTTTTT. Translation gives CASSFSGGPQDEKLFF.

This clone was found many times. The chain links TRBV2 to TRBJ1-2; D not certain. In germline, CDR1 is SNHLY, CDR2 FYNNEI. The CDR3 is 11 residues long. Between the trimmed V and J ends, which lost 2 bases and 10 bases, there was a span of 8 bases. The CDR3 DNA follows: TGTGCCAGCAGTGAAACCCTTTCCTACACCTTC. This translates into CASSETLSYTF. Drawing the rest from reference TRBV2 and TRBJ1-2, the complete variable domain is EPEVTQTPSHQVTQMGQEVILRCVPISNHLYFYWYRQILGQKVEFLVSFYNNEISEKSEIFDDQFSVERPDGSNFTLKIRSTKLEDSAMYFCASSETLSYTFGSGTRLTVV.

The V call is TRBV15, the J call TRBJ1-3; no definite D call. This CDR3 is 17 amino acids long. Trimming left V 0 bases short and J 2 bases short, with 14 bases between. Germline CDR1 LNHNV, CDR2 YYDKDF (reference sequence). CDR3 in DNA: TGTGCCACCAGCAGAGATCAGCCGACTACGGCTGGAAACACCATATATTTT. It yields the protein CATSRDQPTTAGNTIYF.

The chain carries TRBV9 and TRBJ2-7; D may be TRBD2 (6 bases). The germline V gene encodes CDR1 SGDLS and CDR2 YYNGEE. Between the trimmed V and J ends, which lost 0 bases and 5 bases, there was a span of 15 bases. The CDR3 is 15 amino acids. The CDR3 here is CASSVGRGATHEQYF. For the CDR3, the DNA is TGTGCCAGCAGCGTAGGGAGGGGCGCGACTCACGAGCAGTACTTC.

This sequence joins TRBV4-1 and TRBJ2-5, with 10 bases fitting TRBD2. V lost 2 bases and J lost 4; bases outside the gene matches: 7. Per the germline V gene, CDR1 is MGHRA and CDR2 is YSYEKL. The CDR3 length is 16 residues. CDR3 nucleotides: TGCGCCAGCAGCCAACCTCTAGCGGGAGCGGGAGAGACCCAGTACTTC. Translated: CASSQPLAGAGETQYF.

V usage is TRBV2 and J usage is TRBJ2-5, with D possibly matching TRBD2 (5 bases). V was trimmed by 6 bases and J by 5 bases, leaving 25 bases between them. Per the germline V gene, CDR1 is SNHLY and CDR2 is FYNNEI. CDR3 size: 17 residues. For the CDR3, the DNA is TGTGCCAGCAGCTCTAGATTTTTGCCGCCGGGGAAGGAGACCCAGTACTTC. Amino acid sequence: CASSSRFLPPGKETQYF.

V and J are TRBV28 and TRBJ2-1, with a possible D match to TRBD1 (6 bases). Trimming cost V 6 bases and J 4 bases, with 13 bases left between them. Germline V gene sequence: CDR1 MDHEN, CDR2 SYDVKM. CDR3 length equals 14 residues. This CDR3 is CASSQGQLYNEQFF. CDR3 DNA: TGTGCCAGCAGCCAGGGGCAGCTATACAATGAGCAGTTCTTC. Using reference TRBV28 and TRBJ2-1 for the parts outside the CDR3, the full variable domain is DVKVTQSSRYLVKRTGEKVFLECVQDMDHENMFWYRQDPGLGLRLIYFSYDVKMKEKGDIPEGYSVSREKKERFSLILESASTNQTSMYLCASSQGQLYNEQFFGPGTRLTVL.

The gene calls are TRBV19 and TRBJ2-7; TRBD1 matches at 8 bases. The junction had 10 bases not matched to a gene; V was cut back by 10 bases and J by 5 bases. This CDR3 spans 13 amino acids. Germline CDR1 reads LNHDA; CDR2 reads SQIVND (reference sequence). The CDR3 loop is CATGGQAGDEQYF. Written as DNA, the CDR3 is TGTGCCACCGGGGGACAGGCCGGGGACGAGCAGTACTTC.

With respect to this clone: This likely stems from a read error, as it lies one base from a far larger clone. Within the sample, other DNA sequences also encode this same CDR3. J is TRBJ2-5 and V is TRBV7-2; D unresolved. The germline V gene has CDR1 SGHTA and CDR2 FQGNSA. The CDR3 covers 15 residues. The CDR3 DNA is TGCGCCAGCAGCTCCTCCGGTGCACCCCAAGAGACCCAGTACTTC. Protein: CASSSSGAPQETQYF.